Presented here are 27 T cell receptor beta chains from one specimen sequenced in a study of T cell repertoires in cytomegalovirus infection. TCRdb re-called the reads through MiXCR, storing one row per CDR3 protein. The profile shows 250,000 to 300,000 distinct CDR3 sequences, under 30% of them singletons. Sequenced material: PBMCs. All receptors derive from a human donor in good health (CMV status not recorded). Some clones in this sample may be carry-over from other donors' samples.

This chain uses TRBV4-1 with TRBJ2-7; perhaps D is TRBD1 or TRBD2 (5 bases each). V was trimmed by 0 bases and J by 5 bases, leaving 14 bases between them. The CDR3 has 15 residues. Per germline, CDR1 MGHRA and CDR2 YSYEKL. The CDR3, as DNA: TGCGCCAGCAGCCAAGATGAGGGGTACCAGGACGAGCAGTACTTC. Translating it yields CASSQDEGYQDEQYF.

The table lists this clonotype with a few counts. The genes are TRBV11-2 and TRBJ2-7; no clear D gene. The germline gives CDR1 SGHAT, CDR2 FQNNGV. The V end was cut by 5 bases, the J end by 7 bases, with 12 bases between. There are 12 residues in the CDR3. The CDR3 DNA is TGTGCCAGCAGCCAAATGGGCGAAGAGCAGTACTTC. Its protein product is CASSQMGEEQYF. The variable domain in full, with the rest retrieved from reference TRBV11-2 and TRBJ2-7, is EAGVAQSPRYKIIEKRQSVAFWCNPISGHATLYWYQQILGQGPKLLIQFQNNGVVDDSQLPKDRFSAERLKGVDSTLKIQPAKLEDSAVYLCASSQMGEEQYFGPGTRLTVT.

This clonotype was detected ten times or more. The chain has TRBV7-9 and TRBJ2-3; 11 bases map to TRBD2. Looked up from germline, CDR1 is SEHNR and CDR2 is FQNEAQ (reference sequence). The V and J ends lost 5 bases and 3 bases, in that order; junction bases with no gene match: 16. CDR3 length equals 19 residues. The CDR3 is CASSLRFSGRAFRTDTQYF. CDR3 DNA sequence: TGTGCCAGCAGCCTGCGGTTTAGCGGGAGGGCCTTTCGGACAGATACGCAGTATTTT.

This clonotype was picked up many times. J is TRBJ2-5 and V is TRBV7-2; the D is unclear. The CDR3 length is 13 residues. Germline V gene sequence: CDR1 SGHTA, CDR2 FQGNSA. V was pared by 0 bases and J by 7 bases, with 9 bases between. DNA for the CDR3: TGTGCCAGCAGCTTAGCCGAGGTTGGGACCCAGTACTTC. Translation: CASSLAEVGTQYF.

The rearrangement uses TRBV6-2 or TRBV6-3 and TRBJ1-2; 9 bases match TRBD1. CDR3 length equals 17 residues. Germline V gene sequence: CDR1 MNHEY, CDR2 SVGEGT. J was trimmed by 8 bases and V by 6 bases; bases with no gene match: 19. CDR3 nucleotides: TGTGCCAGCAGCCCCCATCTCCCCCTCGGACAGGGGACCGGCTACACCTTC. Its translation is CASSPHLPLGQGTGYTF.

As for this clonotype: This may come from a read error, since a much larger clone is one base off. The rearrangement joins TRBV7-8 to TRBJ1-5; 7 nucleotides line up with TRBD1. The germline gives CDR1 SGHVS, CDR2 FQNEAQ. V lost 1 base to trimming and J lost 5 bases; unmatched junction nucleotides: 5. This CDR3 contains 15 residues. The chain's CDR3 is CASSLEQGTHQPQHF. CDR3 DNA: TGTGCCAGCAGCTTAGAACAGGGGACTCATCAGCCCCAGCATTTT. Full variable domain (outside the CDR3, taken from reference TRBV7-8 and TRBJ1-5): GAGVSQSPRYKVAKRGQDVALRCDPISGHVSLFWYQQALGQGPEFLTYFQNEAQLDKSGLPSDRFFAERPEGSVSTLKIQRTQQEDSAVYLCASSLEQGTHQPQHFGDGTRLSIL.

The V gene is TRBV5-6, the J gene TRBJ2-5, with 7 bases fitting TRBD2. Germline CDR1 SGHDT, CDR2 YYEEEE. The CDR3 covers 15 residues. J was trimmed by 4 bases and V by 4 bases; bases with no gene match: 10. The CDR3 region has the DNA TGTGCCAGCAGCCGGACTTGCGGGGGAGGAGAGACCCAGTACTTC. It is translated as CASSRTCGGGETQYF.

This clonotype was seen ten or more times. The chain links TRBV7-9 to TRBJ1-5; D uncertain. CDR1 is SEHNR, CDR2 FQNEAQ, per germline (reference sequence). The CDR3 spans 18 residues. Trimming left V 4 bases short and J 0 bases short, with 19 bases between. The chain's CDR3 is CASSSKVSTVDSNQPQHF. In DNA form, the CDR3 reads TGTGCCAGCAGCTCCAAAGTTAGCACGGTTGATAGCAATCAGCCCCAGCATTTT. The entire variable domain, with the rest obtained from reference TRBV7-9 and TRBJ1-5, is as follows: DTGVSQNPRHKITKRGQNVTFRCDPISEHNRLYWYRQTLGQGPEFLTYFQNEAQLEKSRLLSDRFSAERPKGSFSTLEIQRTEQGDSAMYLCASSSKVSTVDSNQPQHFGDGTRLSIL.

This clonotype was seen more than once but under ten times. The chain employs TRBV7-2 and TRBJ1-6; the D is unclear. The CDR3 is made up of 14 amino acids. The V gene's germline CDR1 is SGHTA and CDR2 FQGNSA. V was pared by 2 bases and J by 3 bases, with 5 bases between. The CDR3 region is CASSLYGYNSPLHF. In DNA, the CDR3 is TGTGCCAGCAGCTTATACGGCTATAATTCACCCCTCCACTTT.

This clonotype was recorded many times. CDR3 amino acids: CASSRNLQGEKLFF. DNA for the CDR3: TGTGCCAGCAGCCGCAACCTACAGGGGGAAAAACTGTTTTTT. The rearrangement joins TRBV7-2 to TRBJ1-4, with 7 positions matching TRBD1. V shed 5 bases and J 8 bases; nucleotides not matched to a gene: 8. The germline V gene encodes CDR1 SGHTA and CDR2 FQGNSA. This CDR3 spans 14 amino acids.

V usage is TRBV15 and J usage is TRBJ1-3; a weak D match, TRBD1 (6 bases). Germline lookup yields CDR1 LNHNV and CDR2 YYDKDF (reference sequence). The CDR3 has 13 residues. Trimming took off 4 bases at V and 4 bases at J, with 8 bases between the two ends. The CDR3 DNA is TGTGCCACCAGCACAGGACAGGGAAACACCATATATTTT. Residues: CATSTGQGNTIYF. The entire variable domain, with the rest obtained from reference TRBV15 and TRBJ1-3, is as follows: DAMVIQNPRYQVTQFGKPVTLSCSQTLNHNVMYWYQQKSSQAPKLLFHYYDKDFNNEADTPDNFQSRRPNTSFCFLDIRSPGLGDTAMYLCATSTGQGNTIYFGEGSWLTVV.

This clonotype has only a few counts. This chain connects TRBV5-1 to TRBJ1-1; D call uncertain. Trimming cost V 4 bases and J 1 base, with 14 bases left between them. CDR1 is SGHRS and CDR2 is YFSETQ in the germline V gene. The CDR3 has 15 residues. The CDR3 reads CASSKTPTANTEAFF. In nucleotides, the CDR3 is TGCGCCAGCAGCAAGACGCCGACCGCGAACACTGAAGCTTTCTTT.

This clonotype occurred many times. This chain joins TRBV7-2 and TRBJ2-2; 7 bases are shared with TRBD1. V shed 2 bases and J 5 bases; nucleotides not matched to a gene: 5. This CDR3 region has 15 residues. CDR1 is SGHTA, CDR2 FQGNSA, per germline. The CDR3 DNA reads TGTGCCAGCAGCTTACCTTCCAGGGGGACCGGGGAGCTGTTTTTT. The encoded protein is CASSLPSRGTGELFF.

V gene TRBV11-2 combines with J gene TRBJ1-1; D gene ambiguous. Germline lookup yields CDR1 SGHAT and CDR2 FQNNGV. Deletions cut 4 bases from V and 2 bases from J, with 8 bases between. CDR3 length: 13 amino acids. The CDR3 DNA follows: TGTGCCAGCAGCTCCGGCAGCAACACTGAAGCTTTCTTT. Protein product: CASSSGSNTEAFF. The whole variable domain, filled in from reference TRBV11-2 and TRBJ1-1, reads EAGVAQSPRYKIIEKRQSVAFWCNPISGHATLYWYQQILGQGPKLLIQFQNNGVVDDSQLPKDRFSAERLKGVDSTLKIQPAKLEDSAVYLCASSSGSNTEAFFGQGTRLTVV.

The V call is TRBV19, the J call TRBJ1-3; no definite D call. The CDR3 is 14 amino acids. V was clipped by 7 bases and J by 4 bases, with 14 bases between them. Germline V CDR1 and CDR2: LNHDA, SQIVND (reference sequence). The chain's CDR3 is CASTTIGYGNTIYF. The CDR3 nucleotides read TGTGCCAGTACCACCATCGGCTACGGAAACACCATATATTTT.

This clonotype was picked up a small number of times. This chain links TRBV28 with TRBJ1-3; no clear D. CDR1 is MDHEN and CDR2 is SYDVKM in the germline V gene. The germline V and J ends were trimmed by 6 bases and 4 bases, with 7 bases remaining between them. This CDR3 has 12 amino acids. CDR3 sequence (DNA): TGTGCCAGCAGCTCGGTCGGAAACACCATATATTTT. This translates into CASSSVGNTIYF.

DNA for the CDR3: TGTGCCAGCAGCCTCCAACAGGGGAAAGAGACCCAGTACTTC. Translation: CASSLQQGKETQYF. J is TRBJ2-5 and V is TRBV7-9, with TRBD1 matching 7 bases. V lost 5 bases and J lost 3; bases outside the gene matches: 6. The CDR3 runs to 14 residues. Germline V gives CDR1 SEHNR, CDR2 FQNEAQ (reference sequence).

The rearrangement links TRBV2 to TRBJ2-2, with D possibly matching TRBD1 (6 bases). The CDR3 runs 15 residues. Germline assignment: CDR1 SNHLY and CDR2 FYNNEI. Between the trimmed V and J ends, which lost 4 bases and 5 bases, there was a span of 14 bases. The CDR3 loop reads CASSGRAQGTGELFF. CDR3 DNA: TGTGCCAGCAGTGGCCGCGCACAGGGAACCGGGGAGCTGTTTTTT. Supplemented by reference TRBV2 and TRBJ2-2, the full variable domain reads EPEVTQTPSHQVTQMGQEVILRCVPISNHLYFYWYRQILGQKVEFLVSFYNNEISEKSEIFDDQFSVERPDGSNFTLKIRSTKLEDSAMYFCASSGRAQGTGELFFGEGSRLTVL.

The chain recombines TRBV7-2 with TRBJ2-3; D is unclear. From germline, CDR1 is SGHTA and CDR2 FQGNSA. This CDR3 has 13 residues. The germline V and J ends were trimmed by 6 bases and 2 bases, with 9 bases remaining between them. CDR3 DNA sequence: TGTGCCAGCAGGGGGATTGCCACAGATACGCAGTATTTT. This sequence encodes CASRGIATDTQYF.

This clonotype showed up just a few times. This chain uses TRBV20-1 with TRBJ2-7; 11 bases agree with TRBD2. The CDR3 covers 18 residues. V trimming: 2 bases; J trimming: 0 bases; junction bases outside the gene matches: 12. Germline CDR1 is DFQATT and CDR2 is SNEGSKA (reference sequence). The CDR3 region has the DNA TGCAGTGCTAGACCCTTGAAAAGACTAGCGGGGAGCTCCTACGAGCAGTACTTC. Translation: CSARPLKRLAGSSYEQYF.

V and J are TRBV27 and TRBJ1-5; the D gene is possibly TRBD1 (5 bases). The germline V gene has CDR1 MNHEY and CDR2 SMNVEV (reference sequence). The CDR3 extends over 16 amino acids. Trimming pared 5 bases from V and 4 bases from J, leaving 18 bases between. CDR3 DNA: TGTGCCAGCAGTCCTCTGGGACGGAGCTCAAATCAGCCCCAGCATTTT. Translated: CASSPLGRSSNQPQHF.

This clonotype was recorded at least ten times. CDR3 loop: CASSPWTSGFNTGELFF. The CDR3 bases are TGTGCCAGCAGCCCCTGGACTAGCGGGTTTAACACCGGGGAGCTGTTTTTT. This rearrangement joins TRBV7-2 to TRBJ2-2, with 11 nucleotides matching TRBD2. The V segment lost 5 bases and the J segment 2 bases; nucleotides outside the gene matches: 7. The germline V gene has CDR1 SGHTA and CDR2 FQGNSA. The CDR3 totals 17 residues.

There are a few counts of this clonotype. V is TRBV11-2 and J is TRBJ2-3, with 8 bases that match TRBD1. Germline V gene lookup returns CDR1 SGHAT and CDR2 FQNNGV. V gave up 5 bases and J gave up 3 bases; unmatched junction bases: 7. The CDR3 is made up of 15 amino acids. For the CDR3, the DNA is TGTGCCAGCAGCCACGGACAGGGTGGGACAGATACGCAGTATTTT. Encoded protein: CASSHGQGGTDTQYF.

In its sample, this clonotype was seen many times. The CDR3 is CASSPSLAGGSNEQFF. The CDR3 nucleotides read TGTGCCAGCAGCCCGTCTCTAGCGGGAGGAAGCAATGAGCAGTTCTTC. V gene TRBV7-2 combines with J gene TRBJ2-1; 11 nucleotides align to TRBD2. The CDR3 has 16 residues. The germline CDR1 and CDR2 sequences are SGHTA and FQGNSA. Trimming cost V 5 bases and J 6 bases; bases outside gene matches: 9.

This rearrangement joins TRBV29-1 to TRBJ2-7; 8 bases line up with TRBD1. The ends lost 4 bases at V and 1 base at J; junction bases unmatched: 6. Germline V gene lookup returns CDR1 SQVTM and CDR2 ANQGSEA. This CDR3 comprises 14 residues. In DNA, the CDR3 is TGCAGCGTTGCCCGGACAGGGACATCCTACGAGCAGTACTTC. This translates into CSVARTGTSYEQYF.

This clonotype was picked up a small number of times. The chain combines TRBV20-1 with TRBJ2-1; TRBD1 matches 11 bases. The CDR3 loop spans 14 amino acids. V was clipped by 3 bases and J by 7 bases; unmatched bases: 5. Germline V gene data show CDR1 as DFQATT and CDR2 as SNEGSKA (reference sequence). The CDR3 loop reads CSARPGQGDNEQFF. The DNA of the CDR3 is TGCAGTGCTAGGCCGGGACAGGGGGATAATGAGCAGTTCTTC.

This clonotype was seen just once. The V call is TRBV2, the J call TRBJ2-1, with D unresolved. Trimming left V 0 bases short and J 0 bases short, with 15 bases between. Per the germline V gene, CDR1 is SNHLY and CDR2 is FYNNEI. The CDR3 extends over 18 amino acids. The CDR3 DNA reads TGTGCCAGCAGTGAAGCCGGCTTACAGCTTAGCTCCTACAATGAGCAGTTCTTC. It is translated as CASSEAGLQLSSYNEQFF.